This T cell receptor (beta chain) was observed in a study of T cells after yellow fever vaccination. In the study overall: Fractions of low cell number were prepared using SMART-Seq v4 Ultra Low Input.

This clonotype was detected a few times. UMIs were added to TCR cDNA along with a universal primer site when it was made by 5'RACE template switching. Using its own MiXCR run on the 5' RACE reads, TCRdb lists one record per CDR3 protein. Here the sample spans hundreds of thousands of distinct CDR3 sequences, roughly 14% being singletons. This CDR3 has 13 amino acids. Per germline, CDR1 SQVTM and CDR2 ANQGSEA. The ends were cut back, 4 bases at V and 0 bases at J, with 7 bases in the middle. The source material was PBMCs, sampled on the day of the yellow fever booster vaccination. The clonotype was recovered from a man under 40 who received the YFV17D yellow fever vaccine. The chain links TRBV29-1 to TRBJ2-1; possible D gene TRBD2, 6 bases. This chain's CDR3 is CSVGGLSYNEQFF. The CDR3 bases are TGCAGCGTTGGGGGACTCTCCTACAATGAGCAGTTCTTC.